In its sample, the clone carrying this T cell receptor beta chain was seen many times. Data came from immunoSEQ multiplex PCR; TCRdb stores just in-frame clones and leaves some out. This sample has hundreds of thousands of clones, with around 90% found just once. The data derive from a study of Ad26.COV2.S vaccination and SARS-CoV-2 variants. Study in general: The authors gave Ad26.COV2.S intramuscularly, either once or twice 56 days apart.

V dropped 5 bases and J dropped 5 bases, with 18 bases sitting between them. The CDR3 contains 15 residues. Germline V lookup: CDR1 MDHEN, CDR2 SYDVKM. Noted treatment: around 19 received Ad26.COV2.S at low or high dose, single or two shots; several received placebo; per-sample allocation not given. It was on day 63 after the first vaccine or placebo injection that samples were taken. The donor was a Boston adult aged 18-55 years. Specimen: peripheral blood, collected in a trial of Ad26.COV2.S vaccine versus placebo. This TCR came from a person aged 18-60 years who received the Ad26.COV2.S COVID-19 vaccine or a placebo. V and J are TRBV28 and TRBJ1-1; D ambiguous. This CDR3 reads CASSGGPRLRTEAFF. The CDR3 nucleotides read TGTGCCAGCAGTGGAGGGCCCAGACTTAGAACTGAAGCTTTCTTT. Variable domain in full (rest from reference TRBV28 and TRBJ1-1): DVKVTQSSRYLVKRTGEKVFLECVQDMDHENMFWYRQDPGLGLRLIYFSYDVKMKEKGDIPEGYSVSREKKERFSLILESASTNQTSMYLCASSGGPRLRTEAFFGQGTRLTVV.